This is a list of T cell receptor beta chains from one sample in a study of T cells in Graves' hyperthyroidism and ophthalmopathy. TCRdb reprocessed the multiplex PCR reads with MiXCR, giving one entry per CDR3 protein. Of approximately 610,000 distinct CDR3 sequences in the sample, approximately 14% were seen once. The sample was blood. The receptors come from a woman in her forties with Graves' ophthalmopathy. Both conserved end residues are part of each CDR3. D genes are given only for firm matches. Clone size is not always given. Where it is, it says once, few, many or a class for expanded clones.

>TRBD2|16|TRBV12-3/TRBV12-4|TRBJ2-5|many
TGTGCCAGCAGCCGCACTAGCGGGAGGCCGGGGGAGACCCAGTACTTC
CASSRTSGRPGETQYF
>TRBD2|15|TRBV27|TRBJ2-2|many
TGTGCCAGCAGTTTAGCACTAGCGGGAGCCGGGGAGCTGTTTTTT
CASSLALAGAGELFF
>.|14|TRBV11-2|TRBJ2-7|.
TGTGCCAGCAGCTTAGATCACAGAAACTACGAGCAGTACTTC
CASSLDHRNYEQYF
>TRBD1|15|TRBV11-3|TRBJ1-3|few
TGTGCCAGCAGCTCCGACAGGGACTCTGGAAACACCATATATTTT
CASSSDRDSGNTIYF
>TRBD2|15|TRBV7-9|TRBJ2-7|many
TGTGCCAGCAGTACGCGGGACTATGCCTCGTACGAGCAGTACTTC
CASSTRDYASYEQYF
>.|12|TRBV11-3|TRBJ2-2|many
TGTGCCAGCAGCAGTTTTGACGGGGAGCTGTTTTTT
CASSSFDGELFF
>TRBD1|15|TRBV7-2|TRBJ1-1|few
TGTGCCAGCAGCTTGCGGGACAGCTTGAACACTGAAGCTTTCTTT
CASSLRDSLNTEAFF
>TRBD1|15|TRBV4-1|TRBJ1-5|few
TGCGCCAGCAGCCAAGATTACAGGGGGGGTCAGCCCCAGCATTTT
CASSQDYRGGQPQHF
>.|15|TRBV24-1|TRBJ2-5|many
TGTGCCACCAGTGATTTGCAGGGGAGGAAAGAGACCCAGTACTTC
CATSDLQGRKETQYF
>.|16|TRBV18|TRBJ1-3|.
TGTGCCAGCTCACCACTTCAGGTCCACTCTGGAAACACCATATATTTT
CASSPLQVHSGNTIYF
>.|15|TRBV12-3/TRBV12-4|TRBJ2-1|once
TGTGCCAGCAGTTTGGAGGGAGAGAACTACAATGAGCAATTCTTC
CASSLEGENYNEQFF
>.|15|TRBV28|TRBJ2-5|many
TGTGCCAGCAGTGCCCCCCGAGGGGTGGGTGAGACCCAGTACTTC
CASSAPRGVGETQYF
>.|10|TRBV15|TRBJ2-7|many
TGTGCCACCAGAAACAGGGTCATCGACTTC
CATRNRVIDF
>.|13|TRBV12-3/TRBV12-4|TRBJ1-2|few
TGTGCCAGCAGAGGACTCTGGGGCCAAGGCTACACCTTC
CASRGLWGQGYTF
>.|16|TRBV5-1|TRBJ1-1|.
TGCGCCAGCAGCCCCGCCGCTGGACAGAGGAACACTGAAGCTTTCTTT
CASSPAAGQRNTEAFF
>TRBD1|14|TRBV6-8|TRBJ2-5|many
TGTGCCAGCAGTCGACAGGGGGACGAAGAGACCCAGTACTTC
CASSRQGDEETQYF
>TRBD2|14|TRBV20-1|TRBJ2-7|.
TGCAGTGCTAGAGTTGCGGGAGAATGGTACGAGCAGTACTTC
CSARVAGEWYEQYF
>.|17|TRBV6-2/TRBV6-3|TRBJ2-3|.
TGTGCCAGCAGTTACTCGACCACCCGAAAGTGGGCAGATACGCAGTATTTT
CASSYSTTRKWADTQYF
>.|13|TRBV7-9|TRBJ2-7|many
TGTGCCAGCAGCCCCCTGGCCTCATACGAGCAGTACTTC
CASSPLASYEQYF
>TRBD2|15|TRBV6-2/TRBV6-3|TRBJ2-6|.
TGTGCCAGCAGCTCCAGCGGGGATGGGGCCAACGTCCTGACTTTC
CASSSSGDGANVLTF
>.|13|TRBV12-3/TRBV12-4|TRBJ2-7|many
TGTGCCAGCAGTTTCGGGGACTTCTACGAGCAGTACTTC
CASSFGDFYEQYF
>.|15|TRBV4-1|TRBJ2-3|.
TGCGCCAGCAGCTATAGCGGCTTCCTCACAGATACGCAGTATTTT
CASSYSGFLTDTQYF
>TRBD2|14|TRBV6-2/TRBV6-3|TRBJ2-7|.
TGTGCCAGCAGACCGAGACTAGCGGTCTACGAGCAGTACTTC
CASRPRLAVYEQYF
>TRBD1|13|TRBV6-2/TRBV6-3|TRBJ1-1|many
TGTGCCAGCAGTCGGCAGGGGGACTCTGAAGCTTTCTTT
CASSRQGDSEAFF
>.|13|TRBV7-2|TRBJ1-6|.
TGTGCCAGCAGCGCCGGTTGGGGTTCACCCCTCCACTTT
CASSAGWGSPLHF